This T cell receptor beta chain came from a study of cytomegalovirus exposure and HLA in healthy donors. Germline assignment: CDR1 MDHEN and CDR2 SYDVKM. Trimming cost V 5 bases and J 1 base, with 12 bases left between them. The CDR3 is made up of 14 amino acids. Researchers ran the PCR with 60 Vbeta and 13 Jbeta primers. Using immunoSEQ multiplex PCR, the repertoire was profiled, and TCRdb retains in-frame clones only, with some absent. The profile covers 150,000 to 200,000 clones, with approximately 80% appearing a single time and about 1.9% taken by the ten largest. The sample taken for sequencing was PBMCs. The chain carries TRBV28 and TRBJ2-7, with unresolved D. The receptor's source is a woman aged 18 to 35 in good health and CMV-seronegative. This chain's CDR3 is CASSHQGRSYEQYF. DNA of the CDR3: TGTGCCAGCAGTCACCAAGGCAGGTCCTACGAGCAGTACTTC.